These 12 T cell receptor beta chains came from one sample sequenced in a study of shared clonotypes between healthy human individuals. TCRdb keeps only in-frame clones here, not all; method: immunoSEQ multiplex PCR. This sample carries about 770,000 clones, 55% to 80% of them seen once, and the ten largest clones take about 1.7%. Input material: memory CD4+ T cells sorted from blood. Subset noted: CD45RA-negative fraction. The receptor source for this set is a woman aged 30 to 39 in good health.

The chain couples TRBV28 to TRBJ1-1; D gene ambiguous. CDR1 and CDR2 (germline): MDHEN, SYDVKM. Trimming pared 3 bases from V and 4 bases from J, leaving 15 bases between. The CDR3 extends over 15 amino acids. CDR3: CASSFRFRGRTEAFF. DNA for the CDR3: TGTGCCAGCAGTTTTAGGTTCCGGGGTCGCACTGAAGCTTTCTTT.

Concerning this clone: Other DNA sequences from this sample encode an identical CDR3 as well. V usage is TRBV18 and J usage is TRBJ2-5; no clear D. Looked up from germline, CDR1 is KGHSH and CDR2 is LQKENI. V was trimmed by 3 bases and J by 5 bases, leaving 7 bases between them. CDR3 size: 12 residues. CDR3: CASSPGRETQYF. The CDR3 DNA reads TGTGCCAGCTCACCTGGACGGGAGACCCAGTACTTC.

The count of this clone is one. The chain employs TRBV5-4 and TRBJ2-1; D is uncertain. Germline CDR1 reads SGHNT; CDR2 reads YYREEE (reference sequence). Trimming pared 0 bases from V and 0 bases from J, leaving 10 bases between. The CDR3 runs 16 residues. CDR3 region: CASSLEAGISYNEQFF. CDR3 bases: TGTGCCAGCAGCTTGGAGGCAGGCATCTCCTACAATGAGCAGTTCTTC.

This rearrangement joins TRBV28 to TRBJ2-2; D might be TRBD1 (7 bases). The ends were cut back, 6 bases at V and 6 bases at J, with 11 bases in the middle. Germline assignment: CDR1 MDHEN and CDR2 SYDVKM. CDR3 length: 13 residues. CDR3 nucleotide sequence: TGTGCCAGCAGGTCAGGGGGGCCCGGGGAGCTGTTTTTT. It yields the protein CASRSGGPGELFF.

This clone was seen only once. This chain links TRBV7-3 with TRBJ2-3; 7 bases are a match to TRBD2. The ends lost 5 bases at V and 7 bases at J; junction bases unmatched: 3. Germline V gene sequence: CDR1 SGHTA, CDR2 FQGTGA. There are 12 residues in the CDR3. Here the CDR3 DNA reads TGTGCCAGCAGCCTGGGGGGGTATACGCAGTATTTT. Encoded protein: CASSLGGYTQYF.

The chain combines TRBV5-6 with TRBJ2-2; 13 bases agree with TRBD2. V gave up 6 bases and J gave up 0 bases; unmatched junction bases: 2. This CDR3 is built from 16 residues. The germline gives CDR1 SGHDT, CDR2 YYEEEE. Here the CDR3 DNA reads TGTGCCAGCACAGGACTAGCGGGAGCGAACACCGGGGAGCTGTTTTTT. It encodes CASTGLAGANTGELFF.

In its sample, this clone was seen a few times. The gene calls are TRBV29-1 and TRBJ2-7; 7 bases are a match to TRBD2. The V gene's germline CDR1 is SQVTM and CDR2 ANQGSEA. The CDR3 covers 12 residues. V lost 6 bases, J lost 7 bases, and 9 bases stayed unmatched. CDR3 sequence: CSVTRTRGEQYF. CDR3 coding DNA: TGCAGCGTGACCCGGACTAGGGGTGAGCAGTACTTC.

This clone was found once. The gene calls are TRBV2 and TRBJ2-3; 15 positions agree with TRBD2. The CDR3 extends over 15 amino acids. The V gene's germline CDR1 is SNHLY and CDR2 FYNNEI. V lost 8 bases and J lost 7; bases outside the gene matches: 7. The CDR3 bases are TGTGCCAGCTCGGGACTAGCGGGGGGTGGGTATACGCAGTATTTT. This codes for CASSGLAGGGYTQYF.

The chain recombines TRBV6-5 with TRBJ1-3; D gene unclear. Germline CDR1 is MNHEY and CDR2 is SVGAGI. This CDR3 is built from 16 residues. Trimming removed 4 bases at V and 4 bases at J, with 17 bases between. The CDR3 DNA sequence: TGTGCCAGCAGTTCCCCACGCGAGGGATCGGGAAACACCATATATTTT. Residues: CASSSPREGSGNTIYF.

The chain employs TRBV7-2 and TRBJ2-7, with 11 bases aligning to TRBD2. The CDR3 loop spans 14 amino acids. J lost 7 bases, V lost 0 bases, and 2 bases had no gene match. In germline, CDR1 is SGHTA, CDR2 FQGNSA. The chain's CDR3 is CASSLAASGREQYF. For the CDR3, the DNA is TGTGCCAGCAGCTTAGCGGCTAGCGGGAGGGAGCAGTACTTC.

This chain joins TRBV5-8 and TRBJ2-7; TRBD1 agrees at 7 bases. Trimming at V came to 0 bases and at J to 3 bases, leaving 9 bases not matched to a gene. In germline, CDR1 is SGHTS, CDR2 YDEGEE. This CDR3 region has 16 residues. Here the CDR3 reads CASSLAPRTGDYEQYF. CDR3 bases: TGTGCCAGCAGCTTGGCCCCAAGGACAGGTGACTACGAGCAGTACTTC.

The chain links TRBV29-1 to TRBJ1-1; TRBD1 matches 9 bases. Trimming cost V 0 bases and J 10 bases; bases outside gene matches: 6. This CDR3 has 13 residues. Germline V gene sequence: CDR1 SQVTM, CDR2 ANQGSEA. The CDR3 region is CSVEERQGVPAFF. CDR3 DNA: TGCAGCGTTGAAGAACGACAGGGGGTTCCAGCTTTCTTT.